The rows below give T cell receptor beta chains drawn from one sample of a study of radiotherapy plus CTLA-4 blockade in lung cancer. Assay used: immunoSEQ multiplex PCR; TCRdb lists only in-frame clones, some missing. The repertoire holds 70,000 to 90,000 clones, roughly four fifths seen once, with 0.79% in the top ten. The sequencing used peripheral blood, collected from a patient treated with radiotherapy plus ipilimumab. The receptors here all came from a human donor with non-small cell lung cancer who had stable disease on radiotherapy plus ipilimumab. CDR3s include the opening cysteine and the closing phenylalanine or tryptophan. A D gene is named only where the DNA matches it firmly. The size entry is marked missing in some rows and otherwise reads once, few, many or a size class.

clone size,J gene,D gene,V gene,CDR3 DNA,CDR3 protein
.,TRBJ2-2,TRBD2,TRBV10-1,TGCGCCAGCAGTGAGTCTAGTGGTAGCGGGAGAGCACTTCGGGAGCTGTTTTTT,CASSESSGSGRALRELFF
.,TRBJ2-1,TRBD1,TRBV2,TGTGCCAGCAGTGAGGTCGACAGGGTGATGAATGAGCAGTTCTTC,CASSEVDRVMNEQFF
.,TRBJ2-3,TRBD2,TRBV4-2,TGTGCCAGCAGCCTACGGACTAGCGGGAGCACAGATACGCAGTATTTT,CASSLRTSGSTDTQYF
.,TRBJ2-5,TRBD1,TRBV7-8,TGTGCCAGCAGCCCACAGGGGCTTGAGACCCAGTACTTC,CASSPQGLETQYF
.,TRBJ2-2,.,TRBV27,TGTGCCAGCAGTTTATTTAGGGCCACCGGGGAGCTGTTTTTT,CASSLFRATGELFF
.,TRBJ2-2,TRBD2,TRBV5-1,TGCGCCAGCAGCTTGAGTAGCGGGGGGTCATACACCGGGGAGCTGTTTTTT,CASSLSSGGSYTGELFF
.,TRBJ2-5,TRBD1,TRBV5-1,TGCGCCAGCAGCTTAGGGGACAGAGGCGAGACCCAGTACTTC,CASSLGDRGETQYF
once,TRBJ1-1,TRBD1,TRBV15,TGTGCCACCAGCAGAGATCAGGGACAGGGGAAACCAGTGGCTTTCTTT,CATSRDQGQGKPVAFF
.,TRBJ1-3,.,TRBV30,TGTGCCTGGACAGGGATGGGGGTCGGCACCATATATTTT,CAWTGMGVGTIYF
.,TRBJ1-5,.,TRBV5-6,TGTGCCAGCAGCCCTGAGGGGAGGCAGCCCCAGCATTTT,CASSPEGRQPQHF
.,TRBJ1-1,.,TRBV28,TGTGCCAGCAGTTTACCGGGGTTTCAGGGGCTCACTGAAGCTTTCTTT,CASSLPGFQGLTEAFF
.,TRBJ1-1,.,TRBV7-9,TGTGCCAGCAGCTTAGGGGAAGGCACTGAAGCTTTCTTT,CASSLGEGTEAFF
.,TRBJ2-7,.,TRBV7-2,TGTGCCAGCAGCTTAGGCAGGGGGGACGAGCAGTACTTC,CASSLGRGDEQYF
.,TRBJ1-6,TRBD1,TRBV19,TGTGCCAGTAGTCCAAGGACAGGGGGTTTTGTTAATTCACCCCTCCACTTT,CASSPRTGGFVNSPLHF
few,TRBJ1-2,.,TRBV19,TGTGCCAGTAGTGCGGGGGTACTAAGTGGCTACACCTTC,CASSAGVLSGYTF
.,TRBJ2-4,TRBD1,TRBV19,TGTGCCAGTAGTTTCGGGGGACAGGGGGGAAAGGGCAAAAACATTCAGTACTTC,CASSFGGQGGKGKNIQYF
.,TRBJ2-7,TRBD2,TRBV15,TGTGCCACCAGCAGACTGATTGGGGGGACTAGCGGGAAATCCTACGAGCAGTACTTC,CATSRLIGGTSGKSYEQYF
.,TRBJ2-1,.,TRBV7-2,TGTGCCAGCAGCTTAGGCTCTCTGAGTGTCGACAATGAGCAGTTCTTC,CASSLGSLSVDNEQFF
.,TRBJ2-1,TRBD2,TRBV27,TGTGCCAGCGGATTATTCGGTAGCGGGGGAAACAATGAGCAGTTCTTC,CASGLFGSGGNNEQFF
.,TRBJ1-2,.,TRBV6-5,TGTGCCAGCAGTTCCAGGCTTTATGGCTACACCTTC,CASSSRLYGYTF
.,TRBJ2-5,TRBD2,TRBV7-6,TGTGCCAGCAGCTTAGTGGTACGGGGGGGCCAGACCCAGTACTTC,CASSLVVRGGQTQYF
.,TRBJ2-7,TRBD2,TRBV6-6,TGTGCCAGCAGTTACCTTAGCGGGGGGGCCGACGAGCAGTACTTC,CASSYLSGGADEQYF
.,TRBJ2-4,.,TRBV28,TGTGCCAGCAGCCCCGTGGGGGCCTCCAAAAACATTCAGTACTTC,CASSPVGASKNIQYF
.,TRBJ2-2,TRBD2,TRBV28,TGTGCCAGCAGTTTAGCGGGAGGGAACACCGGGGAGCTGTTTTTT,CASSLAGGNTGELFF
.,TRBJ1-5,.,TRBV7-9,TGTGCCAGCAGCTTAAGGGACACCCTCCCTCAGCCCCAGCATTTT,CASSLRDTLPQPQHF
.,TRBJ2-5,.,TRBV5-1,TGCGCCAGCAGCTTGGCCGGCGGGACGTACCAAGAGACCCAGTACTTC,CASSLAGGTYQETQYF
.,TRBJ2-1,.,TRBV7-3,TGTGCCAGCAGCCAGAATACGGGTGAGCAGTTCTTC,CASSQNTGEQFF
.,TRBJ1-6,TRBD1,TRBV19,TGTGCCAGTAGTACGGGACAGAGTAATTCACCCCTCCACTTT,CASSTGQSNSPLHF
.,TRBJ2-7,TRBD2,TRBV28,TGTGCCAGCAGTCCCCCGGGGGGGTTCGAGCAGTACTTC,CASSPPGGFEQYF
.,TRBJ2-5,.,TRBV7-2,TGTGCCAGCAGCTTAGGGCTAGAAGAGACCCAGTACTTC,CASSLGLEETQYF
.,TRBJ2-1,.,TRBV15,TGTGCCACCAGCGGGGGGGCTGCGGGAGAGAATGAGCAGTTCTTC,CATSGGAAGENEQFF
.,TRBJ1-2,.,TRBV5-6,TGTGCCAGCAGCTTGGGACAGGCGCCTAACTATGGCTACACCTTC,CASSLGQAPNYGYTF
few,TRBJ2-5,.,TRBV6-5,TGTGCCAGCAGTTACTCGAGCTCGGGGTATGAGACCCAGTACTTC,CASSYSSSGYETQYF
once,TRBJ1-6,.,TRBV5-8,TGTGCCAGCAGCTTGGAGCAGGGGTATAATTCACCCCTCCACTTT,CASSLEQGYNSPLHF